The 6 T cell receptor beta chains below were found in one sample sequenced in a study of blood T cells in healthy people across ages. Next came a second PCR, run for about 6 to 11 cycles, which used a sample-barcoded 5' primer along with a J-beta primer mix. One entry per CDR3 protein results from TCRdb running MiXCR on the 5' RACE reads. This sample yields approximately 800,000 distinct CDR3 sequences, of which around 68% are seen a single time; 25% to 35% belongs to the top ten. Sequenced: blood. These receptors came from a man aged 25 to 40 in good health.

This chain links TRBV28 with TRBJ1-1, with D hard to call. CDR1 is MDHEN and CDR2 is SYDVKM in the germline V gene. The V end lost 6 bases, the J end lost 3 bases, and 11 bases lay between the germline ends. CDR3 length equals 13 residues. CDR3 amino acids: CASSNGLDTEAFF. The CDR3, as DNA: TGTGCCAGCAGCAATGGCCTGGACACTGAAGCTTTCTTT.

J is TRBJ2-5 and V is TRBV3-1; 8 bases are a match to TRBD2. Germline CDR1 and CDR2: LGHDT and YNNKEL (reference sequence). The J segment lost 5 bases and the V segment lost 3 bases, leaving 5 bases of the junction unmatched. The CDR3 consists of 14 residues. For the CDR3, the DNA is TGTGCCAGCAGCCAGAGCGGGGGAACGGAGACCCAGTACTTC. It codes for CASSQSGGTETQYF.

The chain recombines TRBV5-5 with TRBJ1-5; D ambiguous. V was cut by 4 bases and J by 7 bases, with 18 bases left in between. CDR3 length: 15 amino acids. Per the germline V gene, CDR1 is SGHKS and CDR2 is YYEKEE (reference sequence). The CDR3 reads CASSPFEGGGQPQHF. For the CDR3, the DNA is TGTGCCAGCAGCCCCTTCGAGGGAGGAGGACAGCCCCAGCATTTT.

This clonotype has only one observation. This chain uses TRBV7-8 with TRBJ2-7; 10 nucleotides align to TRBD2. The J call is in doubt because the DNA end fits TRBJ2-5 better. The germline V gene has CDR1 SGHVS and CDR2 FQNEAQ. This CDR3 has 16 residues. DNA of the CDR3: TGTGCCAGCAGCTTAGGAGCGGGGGGGCGTAGAGAGACCCAGTACTTC. Translated, it gives CASSLGAGGRRETQYF.

Concerning this clonotype: It is unclear where the CDR3 begins or ends on the DNA, so no DNA is shown, and the CDR3 is as TCRdb lists it. The chain links TRBV9 to TRBJ2-1; no DNA check was done on the table's D call, TRBD2. Looked up from germline, CDR1 is SGDLS and CDR2 is YYNGEE. The CDR3 contains 13 residues when both ends are counted. This CDR3 is CASSVGAGTRKFF.

This chain uses TRBV6-1 with TRBJ2-7; TRBD2 might be the D (7 bases). Germline V CDR1 and CDR2: MNHNS, SASEGT. The CDR3 runs 14 residues. The ends were cut back, 7 bases at V and 4 bases at J, with 17 bases in the middle. CDR3 amino acids: CASTLRGALYEQYF. CDR3 DNA: TGTGCCAGCACCCTCCGGGGGGCCTTATACGAGCAGTACTTC.